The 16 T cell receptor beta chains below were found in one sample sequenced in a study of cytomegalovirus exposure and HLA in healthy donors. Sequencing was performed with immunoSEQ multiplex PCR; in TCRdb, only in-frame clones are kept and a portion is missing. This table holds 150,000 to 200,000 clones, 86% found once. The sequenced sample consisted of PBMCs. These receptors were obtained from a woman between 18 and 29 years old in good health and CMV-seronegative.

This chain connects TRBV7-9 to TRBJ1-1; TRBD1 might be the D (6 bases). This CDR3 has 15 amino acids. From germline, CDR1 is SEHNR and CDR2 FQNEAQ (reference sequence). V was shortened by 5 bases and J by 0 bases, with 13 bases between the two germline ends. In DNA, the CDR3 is TGTGCCAGCAGCCCTCCTGAGGGGGTGAACACTGAAGCTTTCTTT. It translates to CASSPPEGVNTEAFF.

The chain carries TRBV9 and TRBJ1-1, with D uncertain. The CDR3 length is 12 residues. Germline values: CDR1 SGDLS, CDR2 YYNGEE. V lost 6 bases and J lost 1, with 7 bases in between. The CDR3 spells CASTRGNTEAFF. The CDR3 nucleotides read TGTGCCAGCACCCGGGGGAACACTGAAGCTTTCTTT.

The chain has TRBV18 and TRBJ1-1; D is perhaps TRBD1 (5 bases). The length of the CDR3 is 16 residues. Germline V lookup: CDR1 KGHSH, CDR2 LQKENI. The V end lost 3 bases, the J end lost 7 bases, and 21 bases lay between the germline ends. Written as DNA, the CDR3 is TGTGCCAGCTCACCCCTTGGGGCGCCGCACTTTTTTGAAGCTTTCTTT. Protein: CASSPLGAPHFFEAFF. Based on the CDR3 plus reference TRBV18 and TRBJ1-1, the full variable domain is NAGVMQNPRHLVRRRGQEARLRCSPMKGHSHVYWYRQLPEEGLKFMVYLQKENIIDESGMPKERFSAEFPKEGPSILRIQQVVRGDSAAYFCASSPLGAPHFFEAFFGQGTRLTVV.

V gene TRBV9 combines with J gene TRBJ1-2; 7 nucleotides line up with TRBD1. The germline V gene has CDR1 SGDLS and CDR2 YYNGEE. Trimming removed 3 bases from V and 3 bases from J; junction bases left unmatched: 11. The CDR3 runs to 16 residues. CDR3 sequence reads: CASSAPFEGAHYGYTF. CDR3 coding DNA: TGTGCCAGCAGCGCCCCGTTTGAGGGGGCCCACTATGGCTACACCTTC.

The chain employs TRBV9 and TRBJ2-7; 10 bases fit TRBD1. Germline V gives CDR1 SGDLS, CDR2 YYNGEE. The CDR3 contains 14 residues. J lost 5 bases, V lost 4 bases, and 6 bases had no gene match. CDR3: CASSSRDRGHEQYF. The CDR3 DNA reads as TGTGCCAGCAGCTCCCGGGACAGGGGCCACGAGCAGTACTTC.

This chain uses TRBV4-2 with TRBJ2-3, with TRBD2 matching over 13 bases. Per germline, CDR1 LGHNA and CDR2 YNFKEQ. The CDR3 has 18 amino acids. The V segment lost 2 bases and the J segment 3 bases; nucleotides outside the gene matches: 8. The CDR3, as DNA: TGTGCCAGCAGCCAACCGGGACTAGCGGGGACGGGGACAGATACGCAGTATTTT. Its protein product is CASSQPGLAGTGTDTQYF.

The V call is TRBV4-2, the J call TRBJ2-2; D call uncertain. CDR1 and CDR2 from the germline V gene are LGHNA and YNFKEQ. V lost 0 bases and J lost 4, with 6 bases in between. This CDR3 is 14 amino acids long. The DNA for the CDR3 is TGTGCCAGCAGCCAAGAATCCGGCACCGGGGAGCTGTTTTTT. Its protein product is CASSQESGTGELFF.

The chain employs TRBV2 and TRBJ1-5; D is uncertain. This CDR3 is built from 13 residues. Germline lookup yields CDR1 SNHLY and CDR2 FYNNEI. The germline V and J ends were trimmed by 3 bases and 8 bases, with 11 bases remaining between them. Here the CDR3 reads CASSDREREPQHF. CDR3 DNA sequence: TGTGCCAGCAGTGACCGAGAAAGAGAGCCCCAGCATTTT.

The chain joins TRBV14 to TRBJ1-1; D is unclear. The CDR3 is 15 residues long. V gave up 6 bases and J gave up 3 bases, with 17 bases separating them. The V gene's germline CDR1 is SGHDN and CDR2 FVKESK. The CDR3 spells CASRPRGRGDTEAFF. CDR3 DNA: TGTGCCAGCAGACCACGGGGTAGAGGTGACACTGAAGCTTTCTTT.

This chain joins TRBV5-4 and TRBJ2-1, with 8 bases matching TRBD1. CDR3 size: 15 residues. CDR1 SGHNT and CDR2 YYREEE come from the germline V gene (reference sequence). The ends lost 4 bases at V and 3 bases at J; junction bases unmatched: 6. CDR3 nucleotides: TGTGCCAGCAGCCAGGACAGGGCGCACTACAATGAGCAGTTCTTC. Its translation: CASSQDRAHYNEQFF.

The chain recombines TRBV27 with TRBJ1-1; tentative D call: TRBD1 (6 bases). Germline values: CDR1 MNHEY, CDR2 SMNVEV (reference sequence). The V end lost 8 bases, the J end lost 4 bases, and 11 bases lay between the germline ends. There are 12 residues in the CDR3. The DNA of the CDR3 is TGTGCCAGCCGGGGGGCCGTCACTGAAGCTTTCTTT. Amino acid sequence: CASRGAVTEAFF.

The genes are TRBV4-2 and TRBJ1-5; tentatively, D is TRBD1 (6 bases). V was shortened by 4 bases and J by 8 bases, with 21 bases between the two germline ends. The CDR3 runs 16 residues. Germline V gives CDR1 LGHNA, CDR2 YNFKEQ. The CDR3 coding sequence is TGTGCCAGCAGCCTACAAATGACAGGTGCCCAGGAGCCCCAGCATTTT. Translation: CASSLQMTGAQEPQHF.

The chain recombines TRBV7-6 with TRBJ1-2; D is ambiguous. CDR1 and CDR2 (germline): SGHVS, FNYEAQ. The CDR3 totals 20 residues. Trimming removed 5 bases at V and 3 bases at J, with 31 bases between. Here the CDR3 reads CASSTGLVTSPQHHHYGYTF. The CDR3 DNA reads TGTGCCAGCAGCACCGGACTGGTAACATCACCGCAGCACCACCACTATGGCTACACCTTC.

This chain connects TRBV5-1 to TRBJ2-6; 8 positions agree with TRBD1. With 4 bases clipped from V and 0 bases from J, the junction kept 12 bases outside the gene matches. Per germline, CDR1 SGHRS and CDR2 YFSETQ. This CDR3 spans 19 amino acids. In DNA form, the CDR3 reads TGCGCCAGCAGCAACCTAGACAGGGGTCGGAACTCTGGGGCCAACGTCCTGACTTTC. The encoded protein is CASSNLDRGRNSGANVLTF.

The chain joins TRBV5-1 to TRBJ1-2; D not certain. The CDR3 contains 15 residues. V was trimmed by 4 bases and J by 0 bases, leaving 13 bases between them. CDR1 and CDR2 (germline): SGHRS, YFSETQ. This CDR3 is CASSPRSLANYGYTF. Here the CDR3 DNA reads TGCGCCAGCAGCCCGCGGTCGTTAGCTAACTATGGCTACACCTTC.

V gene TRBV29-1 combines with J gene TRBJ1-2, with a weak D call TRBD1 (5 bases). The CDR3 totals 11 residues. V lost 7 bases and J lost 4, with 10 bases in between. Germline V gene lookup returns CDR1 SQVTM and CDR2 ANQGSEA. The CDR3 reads CSGGDAYGYTF. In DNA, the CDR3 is TGCAGCGGGGGGGACGCCTATGGCTACACCTTC.